The T cell receptor beta chain under discussion was sequenced for a study of T-cell reconstitution after alpha-beta-depleted transplantation in children. The study's findings and limits: Day-60 TCRbeta diversity that was high in some patients was derived from surviving recipient T cells and thymic progenitors.

Preparing the TCRbeta library involved the use of unique molecular identifiers. TCRdb redid the calling of the PCR reads with MiXCR, one entry per CDR3 protein. The profile shows 700,000 to 950,000 distinct CDR3 sequences, 16% of them singletons. Only a few counts were recorded for this clonotype. Its target is unknown. Germline V gives CDR1 LGHDT, CDR2 YNNKEL (reference sequence). V trimming: 1 base; J trimming: 1 base; junction bases outside the gene matches: 8. The CDR3 is 17 amino acids. This receptor was identified in a male patient aged 10-17 years who had a stem cell transplant for acute lymphoblastic leukemia, so the T cells may come from the graft donor. The gene calls are TRBV3-1 and TRBJ1-1, with 8 bases aligning to TRBD1. Sequences were derived from PBMCs, mostly from graft donor cells, sampled 360 days after TCRalphabeta/CD19-depleted stem cell transplant. Written as DNA, the CDR3 is TGTGCCAGCAGCCAAGTTAGGACAGGGCGAAGGAACACTGAAGCTTTCTTT. Protein product: CASSQVRTGRRNTEAFF.